These 10 T cell receptor beta chains share one sample of origin, sequenced in a study of T cell changes during pregnancy in multiple sclerosis. The protocol was immunoSEQ multiplex PCR, while the TCRdb copy is restricted to in-frame clones and leaves out a portion. In the table there are tens of thousands of clones, roughly 91% of which are singletons. The sample here was CD4+ T cells from peripheral blood mononuclear cells, taken in the third trimester of pregnancy. These receptors all come from a female donor with multiple sclerosis, enrolled in a pregnancy study.

The CDR3 loop reads CASSQELTSGGANTGELFF. CDR3 in DNA: TGCGCCAGCAGCCAAGAGTTAACCAGCGGGGGAGCTAACACCGGGGAGCTGTTTTTT. The chain uses TRBV4-3 and TRBJ2-2; 8 bases are a match to TRBD2. The V and J ends lost 0 bases and 2 bases, in that order; junction bases with no gene match: 11. This CDR3 region has 19 residues. In germline, CDR1 is LGHNA, CDR2 YSLEER.

The chain recombines TRBV7-2 with TRBJ2-7; maybe TRBD1 (6 bases). Germline lookup yields CDR1 SGHTA and CDR2 FQGNSA. V gave up 4 bases and J gave up 1 base, with 14 bases separating them. The CDR3 totals 15 residues. CDR3 nucleotide sequence: TGTGCCAGCAGCTCCGGACAGAGGATATCCTACGAGCAGTACTTC. Translation gives CASSSGQRISYEQYF.

In DNA form, the CDR3 reads TGTGCCAGCAGCTTTCATACAGGGGCGCAGACCGGGGAGCTGTTTTTT. It translates to CASSFHTGAQTGELFF. The J gene is TRBJ2-2, the V gene TRBV7-2, with 7 bases matching TRBD1. The V and J ends lost 3 bases and 5 bases, in that order; junction bases with no gene match: 9. The CDR3 has 16 residues. The germline V gene encodes CDR1 SGHTA and CDR2 FQGNSA.

The chain carries TRBV7-3 and TRBJ2-7; TRBD2 aligns across 7 bases. The CDR3 length is 13 residues. The germline V gene encodes CDR1 SGHTA and CDR2 FQGTGA. Losses at the gene ends were 5 bases for V and 3 bases for J; bases not matched to a gene: 4. The CDR3: CASSRGTNYEQYF. The CDR3 nucleotides read TGTGCCAGCAGCCGCGGGACTAACTACGAGCAGTACTTC.

The gene calls are TRBV27 and TRBJ2-2, with 10 bases fitting TRBD2. The CDR3 has 17 residues. The V and J ends lost 6 bases and 3 bases, in that order; junction bases with no gene match: 10. From germline, CDR1 is MNHEY and CDR2 SMNVEV (reference sequence). The DNA for the CDR3 is TGTGCCAGCAGACCAGTAGGACTAGCGGATTACACCGGGGAGCTGTTTTTT. It codes for CASRPVGLADYTGELFF.

This chain uses TRBV4-1 with TRBJ1-5; 9 bases are shared with TRBD1. Trimming cost V 3 bases and J 0 bases; bases outside gene matches: 9. Germline V lookup: CDR1 MGHRA, CDR2 YSYEKL. CDR3 size: 18 residues. CDR3 in amino acids: CASSQAGTGLYSNQPQHF. DNA of the CDR3: TGCGCCAGCAGCCAGGCCGGGACAGGGTTATATAGCAATCAGCCCCAGCATTTT.

V gene TRBV27 combines with J gene TRBJ1-3; 7 bases agree with TRBD1. Germline CDR1 and CDR2: MNHEY and SMNVEV (reference sequence). This CDR3 spans 16 amino acids. V was clipped by 8 bases and J by 1 base; unmatched bases: 11. CDR3 DNA: TGTGCCAGCTCAAACAGGGGCGCGGGGTCTGGAAACACCATATATTTT. Amino acid sequence: CASSNRGAGSGNTIYF.

CDR3 nucleotide sequence: TGTGCCAGCAGCACCCGGGACAGGAGCAATGAGCAGTTCTTC. It codes for CASSTRDRSNEQFF. The genes are TRBV11-3 and TRBJ2-1; TRBD1 agrees at 8 bases. CDR1 is SGHNT, CDR2 YENEEA, per germline. CDR3 length: 14 residues. V gave up 5 bases and J gave up 6 bases; unmatched junction bases: 6.

The rearrangement uses TRBV18 and TRBJ2-6; no reliable D call. Germline values: CDR1 KGHSH, CDR2 LQKENI. This CDR3 spans 14 amino acids. Trimming stripped 9 bases from V and 0 bases from J, with 9 bases between. CDR3: CASSQSSGANVLTF. CDR3 nucleotide sequence: TGTGCCAGTTCCCAGTCCTCTGGGGCCAACGTCCTGACTTTC.

CDR3: CSVDLGGRGYGYTF. The CDR3 nucleotides read TGCAGCGTTGATCTTGGGGGCAGGGGATATGGCTACACCTTC. The J gene is TRBJ1-2, the V gene TRBV29-1; tentatively, D is TRBD1 (6 bases). The CDR3 spans 14 residues. Germline V gives CDR1 SQVTM, CDR2 ANQGSEA. Trimming removed 3 bases at V and 5 bases at J, with 16 bases between.